One and the same sample provided the 6 T cell receptor beta chains below, sequenced in a study of T cell responses to AZD1222 COVID-19 vaccine. Libraries were prepared by immunoSEQ multiplex PCR; TCRdb keeps only in-frame clonotypes and omits some of them. The sample records 100,000 to 150,000 clones, more than 65% being singletons. Here the sequenced sample was peripheral blood, taken 28 days after the second AZD1222 dose. These receptors all stem from an adult who received the AZD1222 COVID-19 vaccine.

The sample holds a few counts of this clone. The genes are TRBV5-1 and TRBJ1-1; D gene unclear. CDR3 length: 18 residues. Germline-derived CDR1 and CDR2 are SGHRS and YFSETQ. V lost 1 base to trimming and J lost 1 base, with 20 bases between them. CDR3 loop: CASSLFRLNKKGNTEAFF. DNA for the CDR3: TGCGCCAGCAGCTTGTTTCGGTTAAATAAAAAGGGGAACACTGAAGCTTTCTTT.

This rearrangement joins TRBV19 to TRBJ2-7; maybe TRBD1 (6 bases). Trimming pared 4 bases from V and 3 bases from J, leaving 16 bases between. Germline CDR1 and CDR2: LNHDA and SQIVND (reference sequence). The CDR3 extends over 15 amino acids. CDR3 sequence: CASSTAGDPYYEQYF. For the CDR3, the DNA is TGTGCCAGTAGTACAGCAGGGGACCCCTACTACGAGCAGTACTTC.

The chain recombines TRBV28 with TRBJ1-5; D remains ambiguous. Germline CDR1 reads MDHEN; CDR2 reads SYDVKM. CDR3 size: 14 residues. Trimming left V 10 bases short and J 0 bases short, with 13 bases between. The CDR3, as DNA: TGTGCCACCCTGACTGTTTATAGCAATCAGCCCCAGCATTTT. It is translated as CATLTVYSNQPQHF. The entire variable domain, with the rest obtained from reference TRBV28 and TRBJ1-5, is as follows: DVKVTQSSRYLVKRTGEKVFLECVQDMDHENMFWYRQDPGLGLRLIYFSYDVKMKEKGDIPEGYSVSREKKERFSLILESASTNQTSMYLCATLTVYSNQPQHFGDGTRLSIL.

This sequence joins TRBV5-5 and TRBJ1-6; TRBD1 matches at 9 bases. CDR1 is SGHKS, CDR2 YYEKEE, per germline (reference sequence). CDR3 size: 15 residues. Trimming removed 4 bases from V and 7 bases from J; junction bases left unmatched: 6. The CDR3 nucleotides read TGTGCCAGCAGCCACTGGACAGGGGTAAATTCACCCCTCCACTTT. Amino acids: CASSHWTGVNSPLHF.

The CDR3 nucleotides are TGTGCCAGCCGCATTACGGAGTATCAGCCCCAGCATTTT. Encoded protein: CASRITEYQPQHF. The chain combines TRBV12-3 or TRBV12-4 with TRBJ1-5, with D hard to call. The V and J ends lost 8 bases and 5 bases respectively, with 13 bases between them. This CDR3 contains 13 residues.

The genes are TRBV10-1 and TRBJ1-1; D unresolved. The CDR3 length is 12 residues. Germline lookup yields CDR1 WNHNN and CDR2 SYGVQD (reference sequence). V was pared by 11 bases and J by 1 base, with 11 bases between. The chain's CDR3 is CAPNRGNTEAFF. Written as DNA, the CDR3 is TGCGCCCCCAATCGGGGGAACACTGAAGCTTTCTTT.